These 21 T cell receptor beta chains share one sample of origin, sequenced in a study of blood T cell repertoires in COVID-19. Data came from immunoSEQ multiplex PCR; TCRdb stores just in-frame clones and leaves some out. The sample gives roughly 500,000 clones, 89% of which show up once; roughly 0.92% is in the top ten. The sequenced sample consisted of peripheral blood. These receptors were taken from a man aged 18 to 30 with COVID-19, enrolled during active disease.

V is TRBV4-2 and J is TRBJ1-5; D remains ambiguous. The length of the CDR3 is 14 residues. CDR1 LGHNA and CDR2 YNFKEQ come from the germline V gene. Trimming pared 0 bases from V and 2 bases from J, leaving 5 bases between. The CDR3 loop is CASSQDRGNQPQHF. CDR3 DNA: TGTGCCAGCAGCCAAGATCGTGGCAATCAGCCCCAGCATTTT.

This chain connects TRBV6-1 to TRBJ1-5; 8 positions agree with TRBD1. Trimming at V came to 2 bases and at J to 1 base, leaving 13 bases not matched to a gene. Germline loops: CDR1 MNHNS, CDR2 SASEGT. CDR3 length equals 19 residues. The CDR3 DNA reads TGTGCCAGCAGTGAATCGGCCTGGCAGGGGGCAAAAAGCAATCAGCCCCAGCATTTT. Translation gives CASSESAWQGAKSNQPQHF.

The chain links TRBV6-5 to TRBJ1-2; TRBD1 agrees at 8 bases. V lost 2 bases to trimming and J lost 4 bases; unmatched junction nucleotides: 3. The germline V gene encodes CDR1 MNHEY and CDR2 SVGAGI. The CDR3 is made up of 14 amino acids. In nucleotides, the CDR3 is TGTGCCAGCAGTTACGGAGGGACAGGCTATGGCTACACCTTC. Amino acids: CASSYGGTGYGYTF.

The chain uses TRBV27 and TRBJ2-7; 7 positions match TRBD2. CDR1 and CDR2 (germline): MNHEY, SMNVEV (reference sequence). V trimming: 5 bases; J trimming: 3 bases; junction bases outside the gene matches: 19. The CDR3 length is 18 residues. The CDR3 protein is CASSPSGRGGWFNYEQYF. The CDR3 nucleotides read TGTGCCAGCAGTCCTTCGGGGAGGGGAGGGTGGTTTAACTACGAGCAGTACTTC.

V is TRBV6-6 and J is TRBJ2-5; maybe TRBD1 (6 bases). V shed 8 bases and J shed 3 bases, with 13 bases lying between them. The germline gives CDR1 MNHNY, CDR2 SVGAGI (reference sequence). This CDR3 has 13 residues. The CDR3, as DNA: TGTGCCAGCTCGAGGGACACCAAAGAGACCCAGTACTTC. This encodes CASSRDTKETQYF.

This clone was seen once. The chain joins TRBV5-1 to TRBJ2-1, with D tentatively TRBD2 (5 bases). Trimming removed 4 bases from V and 0 bases from J, with 17 bases in between. The CDR3 consists of 17 residues. From germline, CDR1 is SGHRS and CDR2 YFSETQ. CDR3 residues: CASSLRRDGGSYNEQFF. The CDR3 DNA reads as TGCGCCAGCAGCCTTAGGCGTGACGGAGGCTCCTACAATGAGCAGTTCTTC. Together with reference TRBV5-1 and TRBJ2-1, the CDR3 gives the full variable domain: KAGVTQTPRYLIKTRGQQVTLSCSPISGHRSVSWYQQTPGQGLQFLFEYFSETQRNKGNFPGRFSGRQFSNSRSEMNVSTLELGDSALYLCASSLRRDGGSYNEQFFGPGTRLTVL.

This sequence joins TRBV9 and TRBJ2-1; D may be TRBD1 (6 bases). Trimming removed 3 bases from V and 4 bases from J, with 11 bases in between. In germline, CDR1 is SGDLS, CDR2 YYNGEE. The CDR3 is 14 residues long. The CDR3 region is CASSAGQPYNEQFF. For the CDR3, the DNA is TGTGCCAGCAGCGCCGGACAGCCATACAATGAGCAGTTCTTC.

The V gene is TRBV28, the J gene TRBJ2-3; D call uncertain. The germline gives CDR1 MDHEN, CDR2 SYDVKM. V dropped 2 bases and J dropped 4 bases, with 4 bases sitting between them. CDR3 length equals 12 residues. The CDR3, as DNA: TGTGCCAGCAGTTTAGAGCCAGATACGCAGTATTTT. Amino acid sequence: CASSLEPDTQYF.

The chain carries TRBV5-8 and TRBJ2-3; a weak D match, TRBD2 (6 bases). The CDR3 has 15 amino acids. The germline CDR1 and CDR2 sequences are SGHTS and YDEGEE. Trimming cost V 0 bases and J 2 bases, with 10 bases left between them. CDR3 sequence (DNA): TGTGCCAGCAGCTTGGGGGGGGTTTCCACAGATACGCAGTATTTT. It codes for CASSLGGVSTDTQYF.

This clone was found once. V gene TRBV7-2 combines with J gene TRBJ2-3; D not resolved. Deletions cut 4 bases from V and 0 bases from J, with 11 bases between. The CDR3 spans 15 residues. Germline CDR1 and CDR2: SGHTA and FQGNSA. DNA of the CDR3: TGTGCCAGCAGCTCCCAGAGGTCTAGCACAGATACGCAGTATTTT. Translating gives CASSSQRSSTDTQYF. The complete variable domain, with remaining parts taken from reference TRBV7-2 and TRBJ2-3, reads GAGVSQSPSNKVTEKGKDVELRCDPISGHTALYWYRQSLGQGLEFLIYFQGNSAPDKSGLPSDRFSAERTGGSVSTLTIQRTQQEDSAVYLCASSSQRSSTDTQYFGPGTRLTVL.

CDR3 DNA: TGTGCCAGCAGCCCAGCCCTAGGCACCGGGGAGCTGTTTTTT. It codes for CASSPALGTGELFF. The J gene is TRBJ2-2, the V gene TRBV7-3; D remains unclear. Germline V CDR1 and CDR2: SGHTA, FQGTGA. This CDR3 comprises 14 residues. V was trimmed by 5 bases and J by 4 bases, leaving 11 bases between them.

The V and J genes are TRBV19 and TRBJ2-2, with D possibly being TRBD2 (5 bases). The CDR3 loop spans 16 amino acids. V was pared by 3 bases and J by 1 base, with 12 bases between. Germline V gene data show CDR1 as LNHDA and CDR2 as SQIVND (reference sequence). CDR3 bases: TGTGCCAGTAGTATGGTCGGTGGAGGGAACACCGGGGAGCTGTTTTTT. This encodes CASSMVGGGNTGELFF.

CDR3 loop: CASSLRGEKGEQYF. CDR3 sequence (DNA): TGTGCCAGCAGCTTAAGAGGTGAGAAAGGCGAGCAGTACTTC. The chain is built from TRBV13 and TRBJ2-7; D is undetermined. Germline V gene data show CDR1 as PRHDT and CDR2 as FYEKMQ (reference sequence). V was clipped by 2 bases and J by 6 bases, with 14 bases between them. The CDR3 totals 14 residues.

The chain has TRBV2 and TRBJ2-1; 9 nucleotides agree with TRBD2. Germline V CDR1 and CDR2: SNHLY, FYNNEI. With 6 bases clipped from V and 0 bases from J, the junction kept 3 bases outside the gene matches. The CDR3 extends over 15 amino acids. CDR3 in DNA: TGTGCCAGCAGCAGTAGCGGGAGCTCCTACAATGAGCAGTTCTTC. Translation gives CASSSSGSSYNEQFF.

This rearrangement joins TRBV24-1 to TRBJ2-1; tentatively, D is TRBD1 (7 bases). The V gene's germline CDR1 is KGHDR and CDR2 SFDVKD. The V gene lost 5 bases and the J gene lost 0 bases, with 13 bases spanning the gap. This CDR3 has 16 residues. The CDR3: CATSARGDSSYNEQFF. As DNA, the CDR3 is TGTGCCACCAGTGCTAGGGGGGACAGCTCCTACAATGAGCAGTTCTTC.

The chain links TRBV6-5 to TRBJ2-6; no definite D call. The germline V gene has CDR1 MNHEY and CDR2 SVGAGI. This CDR3 has 14 amino acids. V lost 5 bases to trimming and J lost 2 bases, with 7 bases between them. The DNA for the CDR3 is TGTGCCAGCAGTATCAGTGCTGGGGCCAACGTCCTGACTTTC. This encodes CASSISAGANVLTF.

The chain employs TRBV27 and TRBJ2-5, with unresolved D. The CDR3 is 13 residues long. The germline CDR1 and CDR2 sequences are MNHEY and SMNVEV (reference sequence). Trimming removed 6 bases from V and 0 bases from J, with 8 bases in between. CDR3: CASSWANQETQYF. The CDR3 coding sequence is TGTGCCAGCAGCTGGGCGAACCAAGAGACCCAGTACTTC.

V gene TRBV3-1 (or the pseudogene TRBV3-2) combines with J gene TRBJ1-1; D not certain. The V end lost 4 bases, the J end lost 1 base, and 4 bases lay between the germline ends. The CDR3 totals 12 residues. Germline CDR1 and CDR2: LGHDT and YNNKEL (reference sequence). The chain's CDR3 is CASSLSNTEAFF. CDR3 bases: TGTGCCAGCAGCCTCTCGAACACTGAAGCTTTCTTT.

This clone has only one observation. V usage is TRBV4-2 and J usage is TRBJ1-2, with 9 bases fitting TRBD1. Germline CDR1 reads LGHNA; CDR2 reads YNFKEQ. With V trimmed by 4 bases and J by 4 bases, 4 bases remained unmatched. CDR3 length: 14 residues. The CDR3 DNA sequence: TGTGCCAGCAGCCGCCCGGGACAGGGCTATGGCTACACCTTC. The encoded protein is CASSRPGQGYGYTF.

The rearrangement links TRBV5-1 to TRBJ1-6; D is possibly TRBD1 (5 bases). CDR3 length equals 14 residues. CDR1 SGHRS and CDR2 YFSETQ come from the germline V gene. V lost 0 bases and J 11 bases, leaving 12 bases between the germline ends. This CDR3 reads CASSLDRPQTPLHF. In DNA, the CDR3 is TGCGCCAGCAGCTTGGACAGGCCCCAGACACCCCTCCACTTT.

CDR3 residues: CATRGRDYGYTF. CDR3 sequence (DNA): TGTGCCACCAGGGGGCGAGACTATGGCTACACCTTC. J is TRBJ1-2 and V is TRBV12-3 or TRBV12-4; TRBD1 matches at 8 bases. Unmatched junction bases numbered 4, after V lost 10 bases and J lost 3 bases. The CDR3 spans 12 residues.